These T cell receptor beta chains were read from a single sample in a study of regulatory T cells in long-lasting Graves disease. TCRdb re-analysed the multiplex PCR reads in MiXCR, keeping a single row per CDR3 protein. In the table there are about 610,000 distinct CDR3 sequences, about 16% of which are singletons. This same sample was also taken into another study, of T cells in Graves' hyperthyroidism and ophthalmopathy.

Sequencing was performed on peripheral blood mononuclear cells (PBMCs), taken at new diagnosis, from a patient treated with antithyroid drugs. Source of these receptors: a man younger than 35 with Graves disease. CDR3s include the opening cysteine and the closing phenylalanine or tryptophan. A D gene is named only where the DNA matches it firmly. A clone size is listed for some rows: how often the clone was seen (once, few, many), or a class if it is expanded.

size: few; J: TRBJ2-1; V: TRBV5-8; D: TRBD2; CDR3: CASDYMGAGTSGIGEQFF; DNA: TGTGCCAGCGACTACATGGGCGCCGGGACTAGCGGGATAGGTGAGCAGTTCTTC
size: .; J: TRBJ1-1; V: TRBV19; D: TRBD1; CDR3: CASSPTGGWGTEAFF; DNA: TGTGCCAGTAGCCCGACAGGGGGCTGGGGCACTGAAGCTTTCTTT
size: many; J: TRBJ2-1; V: TRBV7-8; D: TRBD2; CDR3: CASSLDGAGASYNEQFF; DNA: TGTGCCAGCAGCTTAGACGGTGCGGGAGCCTCCTACAATGAGCAGTTCTTC
size: many; J: TRBJ2-7; V: TRBV5-1; D: TRBD1; CDR3: CASTLEWTGGMQYF; DNA: TGCGCCAGCACCCTGGAGTGGACAGGGGGCATGCAGTACTTC
size: many; J: TRBJ1-4; V: TRBV18; D: .; CDR3: CASSPTTTNEKLFF; DNA: TGTGCCAGCTCACCGACAACAACTAATGAAAAACTGTTTTTT
size: many; J: TRBJ2-7; V: TRBV2; D: TRBD2; CDR3: CASRPGLATSYEQYF; DNA: TGTGCCAGCAGACCCGGACTAGCGACGTCCTACGAGCAGTACTTC
size: few; J: TRBJ2-7; V: TRBV6-1; D: TRBD1; CDR3: CASTTGTGDYEQYF; DNA: TGTGCCAGCACCACTGGGACAGGGGACTACGAGCAGTACTTC
size: .; J: TRBJ1-1; V: TRBV29-1; D: .; CDR3: CSGAQGWGMNTEAFF; DNA: TGCAGCGGAGCACAGGGTTGGGGGATGAACACTGAAGCTTTCTTT
size: few; J: TRBJ1-1; V: TRBV5-8; D: .; CDR3: CASSWGLGWDAFF; DNA: TGTGCCAGCAGCTGGGGGTTGGGCTGGGACGCTTTCTTT
size: few; J: TRBJ2-5; V: TRBV20-1; D: TRBD2; CDR3: CSAREIGGRGANQETQYF; DNA: TGCAGTGCTAGAGAAATTGGGGGGAGGGGAGCTAACCAAGAGACCCAGTACTTC